Below are 32 T cell receptor beta chains sequenced from a single sample in a study of Ad26.COV2.S vaccination and SARS-CoV-2 variants. Treatment specified: some 19 received Ad26.COV2.S at low or high dose, single or two shots; several received placebo; per-sample allocation not given. The study sampled participants on day 63 after the first vaccine or placebo injection. The protocol was immunoSEQ multiplex PCR, while the TCRdb copy is restricted to in-frame clones and leaves out a portion. Seen here are 350,000 to 550,000 clones, 80% to 90% observed once, and the top ten hold approximately 2.5%. The sample here was peripheral blood, taken in a trial of Ad26.COV2.S vaccine versus placebo. The receptors stem from a person aged 18-65 years who received the Ad26.COV2.S COVID-19 vaccine or a placebo.

The chain is built from TRBV6-5 and TRBJ2-1; perhaps TRBD2 as D (5 bases). V was clipped by 4 bases and J by 9 bases, with 13 bases between them. CDR1 MNHEY and CDR2 SVGAGI come from the germline V gene. The CDR3 is 13 residues long. CDR3 loop: CASSSQSSSEQFF. The CDR3 DNA reads as TGTGCCAGCAGTTCGCAGTCTAGCAGTGAGCAGTTCTTC.

This sequence joins TRBV6-4 and TRBJ1-3, with no clear D. Germline V gene sequence: CDR1 MRHNA, CDR2 SNTAGT. Trimming stripped 0 bases from V and 4 bases from J, with 7 bases between. This CDR3 spans 14 amino acids. DNA for the CDR3: TGTGCCAGCAGTGACTCCGGGCCGGGAAACACCATATATTTT. Residues: CASSDSGPGNTIYF.

In its sample, this clone was seen once. The chain couples TRBV7-9 to TRBJ1-1; a weak D match, TRBD1 (5 bases). The V end was cut by 7 bases, the J end by 10 bases, with 13 bases between. The CDR3 sequence is 11 residues long. Germline loops: CDR1 SEHNR, CDR2 FQNEAQ (reference sequence). CDR3 amino acids: CASTTLGGAFF. CDR3 coding DNA: TGTGCCAGCACCACATTGGGGGGAGCTTTCTTT.

The chain uses TRBV7-9 and TRBJ2-5, with 7 bases matching TRBD2. The junction had 8 bases not matched to a gene; V was cut back by 5 bases and J by 5 bases. The CDR3 has 14 residues. Germline assignment: CDR1 SEHNR and CDR2 FQNEAQ (reference sequence). This CDR3 reads CASSLAGVKETQYF. DNA for the CDR3: TGTGCCAGCAGCCTCGCGGGGGTTAAGGAGACCCAGTACTTC.

The gene calls are TRBV19 and TRBJ1-1; D unresolved. CDR1 and CDR2 (germline): LNHDA, SQIVND (reference sequence). This CDR3 has 13 amino acids. The ends were cut back, 5 bases at V and 1 base at J, with 8 bases in the middle. The CDR3 DNA sequence: TGTGCCAGTAGTGGACGGCCGAACACTGAAGCTTTCTTT. Amino acid sequence: CASSGRPNTEAFF.

The V gene is TRBV19, the J gene TRBJ2-2; 10 nucleotides align to TRBD1. Germline-derived CDR1 and CDR2 are LNHDA and SQIVND (reference sequence). J lost 7 bases, V lost 3 bases, and 2 bases had no gene match. The CDR3 is 14 residues long. As DNA, the CDR3 is TGTGCCAGTAGTATGGGACAGGGGATCGGGGAGCTGTTTTTT. It yields the protein CASSMGQGIGELFF.

V is TRBV10-3 and J is TRBJ2-1, with 8 nucleotides matching TRBD2. Germline CDR1 and CDR2: ENHRY and SYGVKD. V shed 6 bases and J 0 bases; nucleotides not matched to a gene: 7. CDR3 size: 16 residues. CDR3 residues: CAISLGLASSYNEQFF. The CDR3 DNA reads as TGTGCCATCAGCCTTGGACTAGCCAGCTCCTACAATGAGCAGTTCTTC.

The rearrangement links TRBV6-6 to TRBJ2-7; D is ambiguous. The CDR3 is made up of 15 amino acids. V gave up 1 base and J gave up 0 bases, with 10 bases separating them. CDR1 and CDR2 from the germline V gene are MNHNY and SVGAGI (reference sequence). The CDR3 sequence: CASSYYSRNSYEQYV. CDR3 nucleotide sequence: TGTGCCAGCAGTTACTACTCCAGGAACTCCTACGAGCAGTACGTC.

This chain joins TRBV9 and TRBJ1-1; tentatively, D is TRBD1 (5 bases). V was shortened by 0 bases and J by 5 bases, with 14 bases between the two germline ends. Germline-derived CDR1 and CDR2 are SGDLS and YYNGEE. This CDR3 is 15 amino acids long. CDR3 in amino acids: CASSVVGDVGTEAFF. Written as DNA, the CDR3 is TGTGCCAGCAGCGTAGTTGGGGACGTGGGGACTGAAGCTTTCTTT.

The chain carries TRBV7-8 and TRBJ1-5; D is unclear. The V end lost 3 bases, the J end lost 4 bases, and 4 bases lay between the germline ends. The V gene's germline CDR1 is SGHVS and CDR2 FQNEAQ. The CDR3 has 12 residues. The CDR3 bases are TGTGCCAGCAGCTTCCTGAATCAGCCCCAGCATTTT. Translation: CASSFLNQPQHF.

V gene TRBV30 combines with J gene TRBJ1-6; TRBD1 matches 7 bases. Germline V gives CDR1 GTSNPN, CDR2 SVGIG (reference sequence). Trimming at V came to 0 bases and at J to 8 bases, leaving 4 bases not matched to a gene. This CDR3 has 14 amino acids. In DNA form, the CDR3 reads TGTGCCTGGAGTGTTGGGACAGCTTATTCACCCCTCCACTTT. Translation: CAWSVGTAYSPLHF.

As DNA, the CDR3 is TGCAGCGCCGGACAGGGGGCGGCGACTGAAGCTTTCTTT. It codes for CSAGQGAATEAFF. The chain links TRBV29-1 to TRBJ1-1; TRBD1 matches at 11 bases. Germline CDR1 and CDR2: SQVTM and ANQGSEA. Trimming removed 7 bases from V and 5 bases from J; junction bases left unmatched: 6. This CDR3 is 13 amino acids long.

This rearrangement joins TRBV4-1 to TRBJ2-3; 8 bases line up with TRBD2. The CDR3 has 15 amino acids. CDR1 and CDR2 from the germline V gene are MGHRA and YSYEKL. Unmatched junction bases numbered 6, after V lost 0 bases and J lost 7 bases. CDR3 sequence reads: CASSQDPTSGYTQYF. Here the CDR3 DNA reads TGCGCCAGCAGCCAAGATCCCACTAGCGGATATACGCAGTATTTT.

CDR3 bases: TGTGCCAGCAGCCAAGATAGGAGCGGGAGGGCCGGGGAGCTGTTTTTT. Protein product: CASSQDRSGRAGELFF. The chain joins TRBV4-2 to TRBJ2-2, with 10 positions matching TRBD2. The germline gives CDR1 LGHNA, CDR2 YNFKEQ. V dropped 0 bases and J dropped 6; count of bases not matched to a gene: 4. CDR3 length: 16 residues.

This rearrangement joins TRBV9 to TRBJ2-3; 7 bases align to TRBD2. Germline V lookup: CDR1 SGDLS, CDR2 YYNGEE. Trimming at V came to 4 bases and at J to 5 bases, leaving 16 bases not matched to a gene. CDR3 length equals 17 residues. CDR3 sequence (DNA): TGTGCCAGCAGCCCACGACTAATCAGCGGGAAGGGAGATACGCAGTATTTT. This translates into CASSPRLISGKGDTQYF.

The V call is TRBV4-2, the J call TRBJ1-1; no clear D gene. The germline CDR1 and CDR2 sequences are LGHNA and YNFKEQ. The ends were cut back, 2 bases at V and 1 base at J, with 5 bases in the middle. The CDR3 has 13 residues. CDR3: CASSQRANTEAFF. DNA for the CDR3: TGTGCCAGCAGCCAACGGGCGAACACTGAAGCTTTCTTT.

This clone was detected only once. The genes are TRBV7-9 and TRBJ1-2; 7 bases fit TRBD1. V lost 4 bases, J lost 4 bases, and 6 bases stayed unmatched. Germline CDR1 and CDR2: SEHNR and FQNEAQ (reference sequence). CDR3 length: 14 residues. The CDR3 loop reads CASSSSRGIYGYTF. The CDR3 DNA reads TGTGCCAGCAGCTCCTCCAGGGGGATCTATGGCTACACCTTC. Supplemented by reference TRBV7-9 and TRBJ1-2, the full variable domain reads DTGVSQNPRHKITKRGQNVTFRCDPISEHNRLYWYRQTLGQGPEFLTYFQNEAQLEKSRLLSDRFSAERPKGSFSTLEIQRTEQGDSAMYLCASSSSRGIYGYTFGSGTRLTVV.

The chain carries TRBV5-1 and TRBJ2-7; the D gene is possibly TRBD2 (6 bases). Germline assignment: CDR1 SGHRS and CDR2 YFSETQ. V lost 3 bases, J lost 7 bases, and 17 bases lay in between. This CDR3 is 14 amino acids long. The CDR3 is CASSSGWGAGEQYF. The CDR3 nucleotides read TGCGCCAGCAGCTCAGGCTGGGGCGCGGGGGAGCAGTACTTC.

V is TRBV9 and J is TRBJ1-3; D possibly corresponds to TRBD1 (6 bases). The CDR3 is 15 residues long. The ends were cut back, 0 bases at V and 11 bases at J, with 18 bases in the middle. Germline CDR1 and CDR2: SGDLS and YYNGEE. The CDR3 region is CASSVAGAGITAIYF. CDR3 nucleotides: TGTGCCAGCAGCGTAGCAGGGGCAGGTATTACGGCCATATATTTT.

The rearrangement uses TRBV5-1 and TRBJ1-1; TRBD1 agrees at 8 bases. V lost 4 bases to trimming and J lost 1 base; unmatched junction nucleotides: 6. Germline values: CDR1 SGHRS, CDR2 YFSETQ. This CDR3 is 15 amino acids long. This chain's CDR3 is CASSLLGTGNTEAFF. CDR3 nucleotide sequence: TGCGCCAGCAGCCTCCTCGGGACAGGGAACACTGAAGCTTTCTTT.

The V call is TRBV7-2, the J call TRBJ2-2; 11 bases are shared with TRBD2. Germline V gives CDR1 SGHTA, CDR2 FQGNSA. V lost 4 bases and J lost 5; bases outside the gene matches: 0. CDR3 length equals 14 residues. The CDR3 coding sequence is TGTGCCAGCAGCTCTAGCGGGAGGACCGGGGAGCTGTTTTTT. Amino acids: CASSSSGRTGELFF.

This clone was detected only once. The rearrangement links TRBV7-8 to TRBJ1-2; D not certain. Trimming removed 5 bases from V and 0 bases from J, with 10 bases in between. CDR3 length equals 14 residues. Germline V gives CDR1 SGHVS, CDR2 FQNEAQ. The CDR3 DNA reads as TGTGCCAGCAGCGGAAGGGAGGCTAACTATGGCTACACCTTC. The encoded protein is CASSGREANYGYTF.

CDR3 region: CASTYSGANVLTF. The CDR3 nucleotides are TGTGCCAGCACCTACTCTGGGGCCAACGTCCTGACTTTC. The chain carries TRBV2 and TRBJ2-6; D gene ambiguous. The CDR3 sequence is 13 residues long. Germline V gene lookup returns CDR1 SNHLY and CDR2 FYNNEI. V was clipped by 7 bases and J by 0 bases, with 4 bases between them.

The chain recombines TRBV5-5 with TRBJ2-2; 8 nucleotides agree with TRBD2. V shed 9 bases and J 7 bases; nucleotides not matched to a gene: 14. The CDR3 runs to 15 residues. Germline CDR1 is SGHKS and CDR2 is YYEKEE (reference sequence). CDR3 amino acids: CATQGTGGKIGELFF. The CDR3 nucleotides read TGTGCCACCCAGGGAACGGGAGGGAAAATCGGGGAGCTGTTTTTT. Full variable domain (rest looked up from reference TRBV5-5 and TRBJ2-2): DAGVTQSPTHLIKTRGQQVTLRCSPISGHKSVSWYQQVLGQGPQFIFQYYEKEERGRGNFPDRFSARQFPNYSSELNVNALLLGDSALYLCATQGTGGKIGELFFGEGSRLTVL.

This chain joins TRBV2 and TRBJ1-1; a weak D match, TRBD1 (5 bases). Germline lookup yields CDR1 SNHLY and CDR2 FYNNEI. CDR3 length equals 13 residues. The CDR3 DNA is TGTGCACCAGGGAGGGAGAGTAACACTGAAGCTTTCTTT. It is translated as CAPGRESNTEAFF. Full variable domain (outside the CDR3, taken from reference TRBV2 and TRBJ1-1): EPEVTQTPSHQVTQMGQEVILRCVPISNHLYFYWYRQILGQKVEFLVSFYNNEISEKSEIFDDQFSVERPDGSNFTLKIRSTKLEDSAMYFCAPGRESNTEAFFGQGTRLTVV.

V usage is TRBV2 and J usage is TRBJ2-6; D perhaps matches TRBD1 (6 bases). The length of the CDR3 is 15 residues. Germline CDR1 and CDR2: SNHLY and FYNNEI. V was pared by 3 bases and J by 2 bases, with 8 bases between. Here the CDR3 reads CASSEGAPGANVLTF. The CDR3 DNA reads as TGTGCCAGCAGTGAGGGGGCGCCTGGGGCCAACGTCCTGACTTTC. Together with reference TRBV2 and TRBJ2-6, the CDR3 gives the full variable domain: EPEVTQTPSHQVTQMGQEVILRCVPISNHLYFYWYRQILGQKVEFLVSFYNNEISEKSEIFDDQFSVERPDGSNFTLKIRSTKLEDSAMYFCASSEGAPGANVLTFGAGSRLTVL.

The chain links TRBV6-6 to TRBJ2-5; 11 bases match TRBD2. The J segment lost 6 bases and the V segment lost 0 bases, leaving 6 bases of the junction unmatched. The germline CDR1 and CDR2 sequences are MNHNY and SVGAGI (reference sequence). The length of the CDR3 is 16 residues. In DNA, the CDR3 is TGTGCCAGCAGTTACTCCCTAGCGGGGGGCAGGCAGACCCAGTACTTC. Protein product: CASSYSLAGGRQTQYF.

This clone was found a few times. V gene TRBV18 combines with J gene TRBJ2-1, with 9 nucleotides matching TRBD1. After removal of 2 bases from V and 6 bases from J, the junction contained 8 bases not matched to a gene. This CDR3 has 16 residues. The germline V gene encodes CDR1 KGHSH and CDR2 LQKENI. The CDR3 reads CASSPTGTGYSNEQFF. As DNA, the CDR3 is TGTGCCAGCTCACCAACTGGGACAGGGTACAGCAATGAGCAGTTCTTC. The entire variable domain, with the rest obtained from reference TRBV18 and TRBJ2-1, is as follows: NAGVMQNPRHLVRRRGQEARLRCSPMKGHSHVYWYRQLPEEGLKFMVYLQKENIIDESGMPKERFSAEFPKEGPSILRIQQVVRGDSAAYFCASSPTGTGYSNEQFFGPGTRLTVL.

The chain combines TRBV12-3 or TRBV12-4 with TRBJ1-6, with no clear D. The CDR3 is 12 residues long. With 0 bases removed from V and 6 bases from J, the gap between germline ends came to 0 bases. This chain's CDR3 is CASSLANSPLHF. Written as DNA, the CDR3 is TGTGCCAGCAGTTTAGCTAATTCACCCCTCCACTTT.

This clone appeared a few times. The rearrangement links TRBV4-2 to TRBJ1-1; possibly TRBD1 for D (6 bases). This CDR3 region has 18 residues. Trimming removed 4 bases at V and 1 base at J, with 22 bases between. From germline, CDR1 is LGHNA and CDR2 YNFKEQ. The CDR3 DNA sequence: TGTGCCAGCAGCCCTATCATTTGGGGGCGCCGGGGGAACACTGAAGCTTTCTTT. It codes for CASSPIIWGRRGNTEAFF.

The J gene is TRBJ2-7, the V gene TRBV21-1; the D call TRBD2 from the table was never checked on the DNA. TRBV21-1 is a pseudogene locus. The CDR3 is made up of 16 amino acids. The CDR3, as DNA: TGTGCCAGCAGCAAATTTAAAGCGGGAGGCAGGCACGAGCAGTACGTC. It translates to CASSKFKAGGRHEQYV.

The sample holds one count of this clone. This sequence joins TRBV7-3 and TRBJ2-3, with D possibly being TRBD1 or TRBD2 (5 bases each). CDR3 length: 15 residues. Trimming pared 5 bases from V and 0 bases from J, leaving 12 bases between. Looked up from germline, CDR1 is SGHTA and CDR2 is FQGTGA. CDR3 region: CASSQGPYSTDTQYF. CDR3 in DNA: TGTGCCAGCAGCCAGGGACCTTATAGCACAGATACGCAGTATTTT.